This entry describes one T cell receptor (beta chain). Profiling relied on immunoSEQ multiplex PCR, and the TCRdb table lists in-frame clones only, not all of them. The sample lists about 610,000 clones, about 96% occurring once. This entry comes from a study of shared clonotypes between healthy human individuals. Positively selected for CCR7, the CD45RO-negative cells used as naive CD8 cells excluded terminally differentiated effector memory CD45RA+ cells. Germline V lookup: CDR1 MGHRA, CDR2 YSYEKL. J was trimmed by 3 bases and V by 2 bases; bases with no gene match: 5. The CDR3 extends over 16 amino acids.

The genes are TRBV4-1 and TRBJ2-7, with TRBD2 identical over 12 bases. The specimen sequenced was naive CD8+ T cells sorted from blood. The clonotype originates from a woman younger than 45 in good health. CDR3 region: CASSQLAGGGFYEQYF. DNA for the CDR3: TGCGCCAGCAGCCAACTAGCGGGAGGGGGGTTCTACGAGCAGTACTTC.